This T cell receptor beta chain was sequenced in a study of T cell responses to AZD1222 COVID-19 vaccine. Whole-study context: Combined were second doses at about 4 or about 12 weeks.

Using immunoSEQ multiplex PCR, the repertoire was profiled, and TCRdb retains in-frame clones only, with some absent. Seen here are 110,000 to 150,000 clones, over 85% observed once, and the top ten hold over 4%. The CDR3 has 17 residues. V was clipped by 0 bases and J by 2 bases, with 15 bases between them. Per the germline V gene, CDR1 is LNHNV and CDR2 is YYDKDF (reference sequence). Findings and caveats of the study: Unmutated regions of variants are reportedly targeted by nearly half of spike-specific TCRs. Repertoires were collected only later (after the peak T cell response had occurred).

On this clone: What it recognizes is unknown.

Sequenced here: peripheral blood, sampled on day 0 of AZD1222 vaccination. The chain has TRBV15 and TRBJ2-3; D gene uncertain. This clonotype originated in an adult in good health. CDR3 sequence (DNA): TGTGCCACCAGCAGAGATCTCGGGCAGCTCTTCACAGATACGCAGTATTTT. Its translation: CATSRDLGQLFTDTQYF.